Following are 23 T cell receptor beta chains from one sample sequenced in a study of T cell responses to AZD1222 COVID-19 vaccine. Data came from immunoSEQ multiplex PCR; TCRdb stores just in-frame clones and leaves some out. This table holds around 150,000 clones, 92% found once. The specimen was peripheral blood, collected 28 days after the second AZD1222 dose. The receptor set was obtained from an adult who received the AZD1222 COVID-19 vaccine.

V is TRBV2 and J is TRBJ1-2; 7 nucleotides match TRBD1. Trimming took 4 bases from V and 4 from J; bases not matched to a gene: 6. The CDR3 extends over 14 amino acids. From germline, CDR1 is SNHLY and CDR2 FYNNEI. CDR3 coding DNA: TGTGCCAGCAGTGTAGGGCAGGGGGTCTATGGCTACACCTTC. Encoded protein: CASSVGQGVYGYTF.

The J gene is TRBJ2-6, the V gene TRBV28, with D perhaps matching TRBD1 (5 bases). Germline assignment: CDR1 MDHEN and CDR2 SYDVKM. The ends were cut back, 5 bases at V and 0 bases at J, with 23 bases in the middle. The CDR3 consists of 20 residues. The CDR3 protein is CASSTEMGPGLPSGANVLTF. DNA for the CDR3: TGTGCCAGCAGTACCGAGATGGGGCCGGGCCTCCCCTCTGGGGCCAACGTCCTGACTTTC.

CDR3 DNA: TGTGCCAGCAGCTTGGTAGCGGGAGGACCTATTACTTACGAGCAGTACTTC. Residues: CASSLVAGGPITYEQYF. This chain joins TRBV5-6 and TRBJ2-7; TRBD2 matches at 10 bases. This CDR3 spans 17 amino acids. CDR1 is SGHDT, CDR2 YYEEEE, per germline. V trimming: 0 bases; J trimming: 4 bases; junction bases outside the gene matches: 10.

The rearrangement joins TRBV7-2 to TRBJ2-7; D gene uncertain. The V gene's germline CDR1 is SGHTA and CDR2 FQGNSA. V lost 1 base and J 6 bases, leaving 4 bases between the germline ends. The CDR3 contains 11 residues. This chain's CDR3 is CASSLGPEQYF. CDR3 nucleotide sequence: TGTGCCAGCAGCTTAGGTCCCGAGCAGTACTTC.

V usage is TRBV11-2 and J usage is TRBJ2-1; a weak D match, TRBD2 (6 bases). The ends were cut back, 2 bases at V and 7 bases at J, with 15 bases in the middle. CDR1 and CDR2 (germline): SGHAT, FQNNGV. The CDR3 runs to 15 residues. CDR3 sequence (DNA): TGTGCCAGCAGCTTATCAGGAAGGAGGGTTAATGAGCAGTTCTTC. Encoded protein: CASSLSGRRVNEQFF.

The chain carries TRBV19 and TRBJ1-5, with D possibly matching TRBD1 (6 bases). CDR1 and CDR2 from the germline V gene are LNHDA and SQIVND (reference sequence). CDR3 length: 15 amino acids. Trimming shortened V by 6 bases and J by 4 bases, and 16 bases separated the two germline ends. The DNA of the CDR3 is TGTGCCAGTAGCCTCCCAGTAGGGGGGAATCAGCCCCAGCATTTT. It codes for CASSLPVGGNQPQHF.

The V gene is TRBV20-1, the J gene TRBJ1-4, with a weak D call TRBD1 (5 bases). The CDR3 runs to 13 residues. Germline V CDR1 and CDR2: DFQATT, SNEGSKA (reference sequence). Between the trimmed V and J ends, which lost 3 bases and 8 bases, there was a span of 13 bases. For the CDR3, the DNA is TGCAGTGCTAGTGGCCAGGGAAAGGAAAAACTGTTTTTT. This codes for CSASGQGKEKLFF.

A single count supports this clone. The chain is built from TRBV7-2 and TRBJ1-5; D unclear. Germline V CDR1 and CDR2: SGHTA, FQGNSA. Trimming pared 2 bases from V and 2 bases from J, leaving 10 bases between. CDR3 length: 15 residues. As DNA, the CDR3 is TGTGCCAGCAGCTTACACCCCAGTGGCAATCAGCCCCAGCATTTT. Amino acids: CASSLHPSGNQPQHF. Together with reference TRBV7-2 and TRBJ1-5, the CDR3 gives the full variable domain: GAGVSQSPSNKVTEKGKDVELRCDPISGHTALYWYRQSLGQGLEFLIYFQGNSAPDKSGLPSDRFSAERTGGSVSTLTIQRTQQEDSAVYLCASSLHPSGNQPQHFGDGTRLSIL.

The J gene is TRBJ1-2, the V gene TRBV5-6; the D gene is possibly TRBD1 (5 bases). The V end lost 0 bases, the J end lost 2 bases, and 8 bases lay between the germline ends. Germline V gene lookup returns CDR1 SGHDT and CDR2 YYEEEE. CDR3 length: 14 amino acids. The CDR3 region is CASSLDGGNYGYTF. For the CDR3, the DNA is TGTGCCAGCAGCTTGGACGGGGGGAACTATGGCTACACCTTC.

The DNA for the CDR3 is TGTGCCAGCTCACCAGGCTGGCAGGGACAAGAGACCCAGTACTTC. It specifies CASSPGWQGQETQYF. The rearrangement links TRBV18 to TRBJ2-5, with a weak D call TRBD1 (5 bases). The CDR3 has 15 amino acids. Germline CDR1 KGHSH, CDR2 LQKENI. V lost 2 bases, J lost 2 bases, and 12 bases lay in between.

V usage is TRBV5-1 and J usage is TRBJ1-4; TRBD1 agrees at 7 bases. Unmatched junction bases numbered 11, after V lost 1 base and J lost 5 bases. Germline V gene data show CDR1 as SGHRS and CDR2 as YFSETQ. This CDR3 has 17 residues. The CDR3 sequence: CASSLNPSGQRNEKLFF. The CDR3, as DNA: TGCGCCAGCAGCTTGAATCCGTCGGGACAGCGAAATGAAAAACTGTTTTTT.

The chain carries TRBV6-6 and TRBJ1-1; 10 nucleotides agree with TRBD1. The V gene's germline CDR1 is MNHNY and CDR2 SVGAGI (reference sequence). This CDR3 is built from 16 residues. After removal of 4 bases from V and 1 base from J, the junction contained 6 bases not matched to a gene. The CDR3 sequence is CASSSGQGPRNTEAFF. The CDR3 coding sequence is TGTGCCAGCAGTTCGGGACAGGGGCCCAGGAACACTGAAGCTTTCTTT.

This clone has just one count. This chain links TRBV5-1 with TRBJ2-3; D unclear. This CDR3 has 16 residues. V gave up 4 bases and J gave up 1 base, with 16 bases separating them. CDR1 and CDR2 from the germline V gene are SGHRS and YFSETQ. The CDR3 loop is CASSPPTSPGTDTQYF. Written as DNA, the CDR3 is TGCGCCAGCAGCCCGCCGACCTCCCCGGGCACAGATACGCAGTATTTT.

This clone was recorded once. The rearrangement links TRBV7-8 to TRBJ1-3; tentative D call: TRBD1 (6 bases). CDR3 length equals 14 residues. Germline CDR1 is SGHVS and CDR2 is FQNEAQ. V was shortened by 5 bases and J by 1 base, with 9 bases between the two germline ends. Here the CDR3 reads CASSGGTSGNTIYF. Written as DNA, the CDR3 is TGTGCCAGCAGCGGAGGGACATCTGGAAACACCATATATTTT.

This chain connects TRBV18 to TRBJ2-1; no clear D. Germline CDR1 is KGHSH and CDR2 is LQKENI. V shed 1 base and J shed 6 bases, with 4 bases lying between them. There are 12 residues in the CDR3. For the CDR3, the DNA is TGTGCCAGCTCACCACTCGGCAATGAGCAGTTCTTC. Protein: CASSPLGNEQFF.

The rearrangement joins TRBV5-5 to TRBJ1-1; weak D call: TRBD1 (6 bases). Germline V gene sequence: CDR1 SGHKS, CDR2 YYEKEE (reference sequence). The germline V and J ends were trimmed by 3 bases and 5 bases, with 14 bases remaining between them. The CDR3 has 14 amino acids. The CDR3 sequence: CASSSGQGRTEAFF. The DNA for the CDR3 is TGTGCCAGCAGCTCCGGTCAGGGGAGGACTGAAGCTTTCTTT.

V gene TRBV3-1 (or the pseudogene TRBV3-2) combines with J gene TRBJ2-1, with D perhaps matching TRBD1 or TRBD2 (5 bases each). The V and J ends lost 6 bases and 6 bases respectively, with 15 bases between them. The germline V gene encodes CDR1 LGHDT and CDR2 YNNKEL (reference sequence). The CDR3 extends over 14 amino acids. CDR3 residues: CASSPLLGVNEQFF. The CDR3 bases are TGTGCCAGCAGTCCTTTACTAGGGGTCAATGAGCAGTTCTTC.

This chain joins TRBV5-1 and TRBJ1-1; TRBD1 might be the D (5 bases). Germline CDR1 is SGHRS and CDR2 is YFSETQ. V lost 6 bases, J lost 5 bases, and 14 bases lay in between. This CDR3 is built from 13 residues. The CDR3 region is CASTVMGGTEAFF. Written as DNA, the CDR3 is TGCGCCAGCACCGTCATGGGGGGAACTGAAGCTTTCTTT.

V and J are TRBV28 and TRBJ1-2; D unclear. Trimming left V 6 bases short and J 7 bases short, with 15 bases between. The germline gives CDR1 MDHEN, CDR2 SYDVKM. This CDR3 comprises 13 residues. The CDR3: CASSIGRAGGYTF. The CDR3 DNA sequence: TGTGCCAGCAGCATTGGGAGGGCTGGTGGCTACACCTTC.

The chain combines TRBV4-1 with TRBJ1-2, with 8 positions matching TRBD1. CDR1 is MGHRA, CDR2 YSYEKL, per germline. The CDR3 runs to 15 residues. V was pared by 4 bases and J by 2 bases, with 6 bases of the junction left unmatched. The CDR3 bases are TGCGCCAGCAGCCGCACCGGGACAGGCAACTATGGCTACACCTTC. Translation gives CASSRTGTGNYGYTF.

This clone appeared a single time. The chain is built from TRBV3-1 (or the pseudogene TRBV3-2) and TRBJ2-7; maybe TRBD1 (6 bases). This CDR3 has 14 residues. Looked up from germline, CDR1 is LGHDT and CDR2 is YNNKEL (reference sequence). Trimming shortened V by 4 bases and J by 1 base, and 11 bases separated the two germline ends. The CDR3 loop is CASSRLGQSYEQYF. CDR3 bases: TGTGCCAGCAGCCGCCTCGGACAGTCCTACGAGCAGTACTTC.

The CDR3 nucleotides are TGTGCCAGCAGCGCCTATAGGCAGGGCGGTCAAGAGACCCAGTACTTC. Protein sequence: CASSAYRQGGQETQYF. The rearrangement uses TRBV9 and TRBJ2-5; weak D call: TRBD1 (5 bases). Per the germline V gene, CDR1 is SGDLS and CDR2 is YYNGEE. This CDR3 region has 16 residues. Trimming took 3 bases from V and 2 from J, leaving 17 bases between them. Using reference TRBV9 and TRBJ2-5 for the parts outside the CDR3, the full variable domain is DSGVTQTPKHLITATGQRVTLRCSPRSGDLSVYWYQQSLDQGLQFLIQYYNGEERAKGNILERFSAQQFPDLHSELNLSSLELGDSALYFCASSAYRQGGQETQYFGPGTRLLVL.

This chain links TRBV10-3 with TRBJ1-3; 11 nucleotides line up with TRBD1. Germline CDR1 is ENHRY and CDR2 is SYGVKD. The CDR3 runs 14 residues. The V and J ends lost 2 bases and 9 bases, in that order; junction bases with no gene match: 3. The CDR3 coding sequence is TGTGCCATCAGTGAGCGGGGACAGGGGGGCACCATATATTTT. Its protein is CAISERGQGGTIYF.